The source of this T cell receptor beta chain is a study of blood T cell repertoires in COVID-19 (dated by TCRdb to between 2020 and 2021). About the investigation overall: Samples covering the acute and convalescent phases of COVID-19 were provided by collaborators in the United States, Italy and Spain. A freely available public database, intended as a resource for researchers studying the immune response to SARS-CoV-2, is where the repertoires were released. The prospective study material was composed of cDNA or gDNA derived from T cells, B-cell-depleted T cells, or PBMCs. HLA class I and class II types, where available, came from metadata supplied by the sample provider rather than from assay-based typing. Nearly every sample came with metadata listing a de-identified subject ID, COVID-19 status, age in years and sex. Subjects who had been exposed to COVID-19, were actively infected with it, or had recovered from it provided the deeply sampled blood TCRbeta repertoires that made up the dataset. Samples came from the ongoing ImmuneRACE study (first 160 participants) plus 1,254 subjects from 6 global collaborators. What the study reported, not specific to this receptor: Clinical and demographic metadata were provided uncurated, with the amount varying by source and participant.

The immunoSEQ Assay, a bias-controlled multiplex PCR, was used to amplify TCRbeta CDR3 regions from genomic DNA. The paper's processing steps were these. The number of nucleated cells in each sample was estimated by amplification of reference gene primers within the assay. Sequence reads were collapsed and filtered to measure the absolute abundance of every unique TCRbeta CDR3 rearrangement. For each sample, productive Simpson clonality was calculated by taking the square root of Simpson's diversity index across productive rearrangements. TCRdb took over this immuneACCESS table, retaining in-frame rearrangements with V and J assigned. Such tables are incomplete; in checked studies, under half of the missing clones stem from an unresolved V gene, and the remainder is unexplained. That table furnishes V, J and clone size, whereas the DNA furnished D and trimming. Recorded for this sample are about 43,000 clones; about 83% of them occurred a single time. The top ten clones comprise 3% to 4.5% of the sample.

There are 18 amino acids in the CDR3, from cysteine to phenylalanine inclusive. Only the CDR3 DNA stays, 54 bases, in frame from base 1. The germline V gene supplies CDR1 SGDLS and CDR2 YYNGEE. Trimming removed 0 bases from V and 2 bases from J; the gene matches leave 4 bases unexplained. One collaborating source in Seattle enrolled patients during active infection and followed them longitudinally through the course of disease. Collaborating institutions collected whole blood in K2EDTA tubes following their own protocols. For TCRbeta analysis, collaborators shipped samples as frozen whole blood, isolated PBMCs, or DNA extracted from either of those sample types. A note on this clone: The antigen it recognizes is unknown. Base qualities were left out, and no much larger clone turns up one base away.

Sequenced material: peripheral blood. The chain couples TRBV9 to TRBJ2-1, and 14 bases in between align with TRBD2. The TCR originated in a man aged 40-49 years with COVID-19, enrolled during active disease. The sequenced DNA: TGTGCCAGCAGCGTAGAAGTGACTAGCGGGGGGGCCTACAATGAGCAGTTCTTC. Translated, this is CASSVEVTSGGAYNEQFF.